The TCR beta chain described here comes from a study of resident and recirculating memory T cells in vitiligo. CDR1 and CDR2 from the germline V gene are SEHNR and FQNEAQ (reference sequence). The V segment lost 3 bases and the J segment 8 bases; nucleotides outside the gene matches: 8. This CDR3 is 15 amino acids long. This clone appeared a single time. Using immunoSEQ multiplex PCR, the repertoire was profiled, and TCRdb retains in-frame clones only, with some absent. This table has roughly 80,000 clones, approximately 90% appearing once. Sequenced: blood. The TCR was taken from a male donor with vitiligo. V is TRBV7-9 and J is TRBJ2-1; 9 nucleotides match TRBD2. CDR3 in amino acids: CASSFLAGHGDEQFF. CDR3 DNA: TGTGCCAGCAGCTTCCTAGCGGGACATGGAGATGAGCAGTTCTTC.